This T cell receptor (beta chain) was documented in a study of regulatory T cells in long-lasting Graves disease. As for time point: persistent/refractory GD, antithyroid drugs over 5 years with positive TRAb. Extracted PBMC RNA gave rise to the TCR library. Under American Thyroid Association guidelines, Graves' disease was diagnosed. Arm-PCR with iRepertoire HTBI primers amplified the CDR3 regions for these TCR beta libraries. MiXCR, run by TCRdb on the multiplex PCR reads, gives a single entry per CDR3 protein. This sample has about 290,000 distinct CDR3 sequences; approximately 20% occur once, and the top ten carry approximately 53%. V dropped 0 bases and J dropped 5 bases, with 14 bases sitting between them. Germline V CDR1 and CDR2: SGDLS, YYNGEE. The CDR3 runs to 15 residues. In its sample, this clonotype was seen a few times. Its cognate antigen is unknown. Findings of the study overall: Persistent disease was characterized by preferential usage of TRBV28, TRBJ1-2 and TRBJ2-5. Researchers reported studying only peripheral blood, not thyroid tissue.

The sequences come from peripheral blood mononuclear cells (PBMCs), collected when the disease was refractory, from a patient treated with antithyroid drugs. The rearrangement uses TRBV9 and TRBJ2-5, with D perhaps TRBD2 (6 bases). The TCR comes from a female donor with Graves disease. This chain's CDR3 is CASSVAGDPAETQYF. The CDR3 bases are TGTGCCAGCAGCGTAGCGGGGGATCCGGCGGAGACCCAGTACTTC.